These 17 T cell receptor beta chains were all obtained from the same sample, sequenced in a study of regulatory T cells in long-lasting Graves disease. This sample's time point: newly diagnosed GD, antithyroid drugs for less than 3 months. PBMC-derived RNA was used for the TCR library. Library construction for TCR beta used iRepertoire HTBI primers and Arm-PCR of CDR3 regions. TCRdb re-called the multiplex PCR reads with MiXCR, one entry per CDR3 protein. The table shows fewer than 650,000 distinct CDR3 sequences, with 16% occurring only once. These same records also appear under a second study, on T cells in Graves' hyperthyroidism and ophthalmopathy.

The sequences come from peripheral blood mononuclear cells (PBMCs), collected at new diagnosis, from a patient treated with antithyroid drugs. The receptors were gathered from a woman aged 30 to 39 with Graves disease.

Many counts were recorded for this clonotype. V gene TRBV15 combines with J gene TRBJ1-2, with a possible D match to TRBD1 (6 bases). V dropped 1 base and J dropped 5 bases, with 20 bases sitting between them. The CDR3 is 17 residues long. Germline-derived CDR1 and CDR2 are LNHNV and YYDKDF (reference sequence). CDR3 DNA: TGTGCCACCAGCAGAGCTGGAACACAGGGTCGGGATTATGGCTACACCTTC. Translating gives CATSRAGTQGRDYGYTF.

This chain links TRBV28 with TRBJ1-2, with a possible D match to TRBD1 (5 bases). With 7 bases removed from V and 7 bases from J, the gap between germline ends came to 16 bases. The length of the CDR3 is 13 residues. Looked up from germline, CDR1 is MDHEN and CDR2 is SYDVKM. The CDR3: CASNPGTFGGYTF. The CDR3 nucleotides read TGTGCCAGCAACCCCGGGACGTTCGGTGGCTACACCTTC.

This clonotype has only a few counts. The chain has TRBV12-3 or TRBV12-4 and TRBJ2-4, with D perhaps given as TRBD1 or TRBD2 (5 bases each). The V end was cut by 5 bases, the J end by 1 base, with 12 bases between. This CDR3 is 15 amino acids long. The CDR3 nucleotides read TGTGCCAGCAGTGACCCAGGGACGGCCAAAAACATTCAGTACTTC. It encodes CASSDPGTAKNIQYF.

This rearrangement joins TRBV28 to TRBJ2-2; the match to TRBD1 covers 9 bases. CDR1 and CDR2 from the germline V gene are MDHEN and SYDVKM. The CDR3 runs 14 residues. The J segment lost 6 bases and the V segment lost 6 bases, leaving 5 bases of the junction unmatched. The CDR3 spells CASSFGTGPGELFF. The CDR3 nucleotides read TGTGCCAGCAGCTTCGGGACAGGGCCCGGGGAGCTGTTTTTT.

This clonotype showed up just a few times. The rearrangement uses TRBV5-1 and TRBJ2-1; the D is unclear. From germline, CDR1 is SGHRS and CDR2 YFSETQ. Trimming removed 6 bases from V and 0 bases from J, with 13 bases in between. The CDR3 is made up of 15 amino acids. The DNA of the CDR3 is TGCGCCAGCACAATATCCCGGAGCTCCTACAATGAGCAGTTCTTC. It codes for CASTISRSSYNEQFF. Full variable domain (missing parts from reference TRBV5-1 and TRBJ2-1): KAGVTQTPRYLIKTRGQQVTLSCSPISGHRSVSWYQQTPGQGLQFLFEYFSETQRNKGNFPGRFSGRQFSNSRSEMNVSTLELGDSALYLCASTISRSSYNEQFFGPGTRLTVL.

This clonotype has ten or more counts. The chain combines TRBV2 with TRBJ1-1, with no clear D. The germline V gene encodes CDR1 SNHLY and CDR2 FYNNEI. The CDR3 contains 11 residues. With 2 bases removed from V and 7 bases from J, the gap between germline ends came to 5 bases. The DNA for the CDR3 is TGTGCCAGCAGTGAATTTGGTGAAGCTTTCTTT. Translating it yields CASSEFGEAFF.

This clonotype has just a few counts. This sequence joins TRBV5-1 and TRBJ2-5; no firm D call. This CDR3 region has 14 residues. CDR1 SGHRS and CDR2 YFSETQ come from the germline V gene. Deletions cut 5 bases from V and 3 bases from J, with 14 bases between. CDR3 sequence: CASRLGPTEETQYF. The CDR3 DNA sequence: TGCGCCAGCAGGCTCGGGCCGACGGAAGAGACCCAGTACTTC.

The V gene is TRBV11-2, the J gene TRBJ1-6, with 7 nucleotides matching TRBD1. The CDR3 is made up of 14 amino acids. The V gene's germline CDR1 is SGHAT and CDR2 FQNNGV. Trimming at V came to 6 bases and at J to 6 bases, leaving 5 bases not matched to a gene. CDR3 DNA: TGTGCCAGCAGTATGGGGACAGTTAATTCACCCCTCCACTTT. It yields the protein CASSMGTVNSPLHF.

Remarks on this clonotype: Compared with germline, one end of the junction differs, possibly owing to a read error. The chain links TRBV7-8 to TRBJ2-1, with no clear D. Germline V gene data show CDR1 as SGHVS and CDR2 as FQNEAQ. The CDR3 loop spans 12 amino acids. CDR3 sequence (DNA): TGTGCCAACAGCACCGGACGGAATGAGCAGTTCTTC. Encoded protein: CANSTGRNEQFF. The full variable domain, its missing parts supplied by reference TRBV7-8 and TRBJ2-1, is GAGVSQSPRYKVAKRGQDVALRCDPISGHVSLFWYQQALGQGPEFLTYFQNEAQLDKSGLPSDRFFAERPEGSVSTLKIQRTQQEDSAVYLCANSTGRNEQFFGPGTRLTVL.

The V call is TRBV20-1, the J call TRBJ2-7; TRBD1 matches at 8 bases. This CDR3 contains 12 residues. Germline assignment: CDR1 DFQATT and CDR2 SNEGSKA (reference sequence). V shed 4 bases and J 2 bases; nucleotides not matched to a gene: 1. CDR3 bases: TGCAGTGCTACGGACAGGGCCTACGAGCAGTACTTC. Encoded protein: CSATDRAYEQYF.

V and J are TRBV5-4 and TRBJ2-2; D tentatively reads TRBD1 or TRBD2 (5 bases each). V gave up 0 bases and J gave up 0 bases, with 9 bases separating them. The CDR3 spans 16 residues. Germline loops: CDR1 SGHNT, CDR2 YYREEE (reference sequence). CDR3 protein: CASSLARDANTGELFF. The CDR3 nucleotides read TGTGCCAGCAGCTTGGCACGGGACGCGAACACCGGGGAGCTGTTTTTT.

There are many counts of this clonotype. V and J are TRBV6-1 and TRBJ2-2, with D possibly being TRBD1 (6 bases). Germline values: CDR1 MNHNS, CDR2 SASEGT. V was clipped by 7 bases and J by 1 base, with 13 bases between them. The CDR3 totals 15 residues. The CDR3 sequence: CASTVGDKNTGELFF. The CDR3 nucleotides are TGTGCCAGCACCGTGGGGGACAAGAACACCGGGGAGCTGTTTTTT.

This clonotype was counted many times. The chain couples TRBV29-1 to TRBJ2-7; 8 positions agree with TRBD1. Trimming removed 4 bases from V and 0 bases from J; junction bases left unmatched: 8. The CDR3 runs to 15 residues. CDR1 SQVTM and CDR2 ANQGSEA come from the germline V gene. CDR3 in amino acids: CSVVQQGDHSYEQYF. The DNA of the CDR3 is TGCAGCGTTGTACAACAGGGGGACCACTCCTACGAGCAGTACTTC.

As regards this clonotype: A much larger clone lies one base from this, so it may be a read error. J is TRBJ2-1 and V is TRBV28; D is possibly TRBD1 (6 bases). Germline V lookup: CDR1 MDHEN, CDR2 SYDVKM. The V gene lost 7 bases and the J gene lost 6 bases, with 22 bases spanning the gap. The CDR3 consists of 16 residues. CDR3 bases: TGTGCCAGCACCTCCCTCGGACAGAGGGCGGGCAATGAGCAGTTCTTC. Protein product: CASTSLGQRAGNEQFF. Full variable domain (outside the CDR3, taken from reference TRBV28 and TRBJ2-1): DVKVTQSSRYLVKRTGEKVFLECVQDMDHENMFWYRQDPGLGLRLIYFSYDVKMKEKGDIPEGYSVSREKKERFSLILESASTNQTSMYLCASTSLGQRAGNEQFFGPGTRLTVL.

This clonotype was counted between two and nine times. The chain carries TRBV20-1 and TRBJ2-1, with D possibly being TRBD2 (5 bases). The V end was cut by 6 bases, the J end by 7 bases, with 13 bases between. The CDR3 runs 12 residues. Germline V CDR1 and CDR2: DFQATT, SNEGSKA (reference sequence). The CDR3 protein is CSAASGWNEQFF. The CDR3 DNA reads TGCAGTGCCGCCTCGGGGTGGAATGAGCAGTTCTTC.

This clonotype has ten or more counts. The CDR3 bases are TGTGCCAGCTCAGCGAGAGACAGGGATTCTGCTGAGCAGTTCTTC. It specifies CASSARDRDSAEQFF. The chain has TRBV28 and TRBJ2-1; 7 bases are shared with TRBD1. This CDR3 has 15 residues. After removal of 8 bases from V and 9 bases from J, the junction contained 16 bases not matched to a gene. CDR1 MDHEN and CDR2 SYDVKM come from the germline V gene.

The chain employs TRBV3-1 and TRBJ2-1, with TRBD2 matching 8 bases. The J segment lost 6 bases and the V segment lost 4 bases, leaving 11 bases of the junction unmatched. The CDR3 runs 16 residues. Germline V CDR1 and CDR2: LGHDT, YNNKEL (reference sequence). DNA of the CDR3: TGTGCCAGCAGCCTAAGAGCACTAGCGGACGGCAATGAGCAGTTCTTC. Translating gives CASSLRALADGNEQFF.